This TCR beta chain was identified in a study of a mutant IDH1 vaccine in newly diagnosed glioma. Study in general: Vaccinations were initiated 4-6 weeks following radiotherapy alone, or were given together with temozolomide cycles. Treated patients, approximately 62% male and 37.5% female, averaged 40.4 years of age. The earlier regimen, radiotherapy, temozolomide, or both, was most often both.

The CDR3 length is 15 residues. The data were produced by immunoSEQ multiplex PCR, yet TCRdb's version contains in-frame clones alone and is incomplete. This sample has around 54,000 clones, with roughly 90% found just once. A remark on this clone: The antigen is undetermined.

Indicated time point: week 35, safety follow-up. Every vaccination contained 300 ug of the mutant IDH1 20-mer peptide and was paired with topical imiquimod. New IDH1-mutant, ATRX-lost WHO grade 3 or 4 astrocytomas occurred in donors. The V call is TRBV21-1, the J call TRBJ2-1; the table's D call of TRBD1 was not tested on the DNA. TRBV21-1 is shown as a pseudogene. Sequenced here: PBMCs, sampled from a glioma patient whose treatment included an IDH1 peptide vaccine. This TCR came from a man in his forties with glioma. The CDR3 here is CASSNRDRAYNEQFF. CDR3 coding DNA: TGTGCCAGCAGCAACAGGGACAGGGCTTACAATGAGCAGTTCTTC.